This T cell receptor (beta chain) comes out of a study of human T cells and chemical hapten exposure. Looking at the study overall: Throughout the approximately 25-week study, diphenylcyclopropenone was applied weekly to the patients' scalps. Overall study results and limits: There was alopecia in the donors, so their immune response may differ from that of healthy people. The study found expanded TCRs formed significantly more large CDR3 similarity clusters than controls.

TCRdb passed the RACE reads through MiXCR, listing each CDR3 protein once. The sample consists of tens of thousands of distinct CDR3 sequences, over 8% of them appearing once. Time point reported: pre-sensitization, week 0. Treatment denoted: therapeutic diphenylcyclopropenone sensitization with weekly scalp DPC. Blood sampling occurred before each patch-test application. This clonotype has only a few counts. Its antigen is still unknown. This CDR3 is built from 14 residues. Between the trimmed V and J ends, which lost 2 bases and 6 bases, there was a span of 10 bases. Germline V lookup: CDR1 SNHLY, CDR2 FYNNEI.

The rearrangement uses TRBV2 and TRBJ2-2; tentative D call: TRBD1 (6 bases). The TCR was taken from a woman in her thirties or forties with alopecia areata. Some clones in this sample may be carry-over from other donors' samples. The sequencing here drew on whole blood, taken in connection with sensitization to the hapten diphenylcyclopropenone (DPC). As DNA, the CDR3 is TGTGCCAGCAGTGAATTACAGGGTCCCGGGGAGCTGTTTTTT. Amino acid sequence: CASSELQGPGELFF.